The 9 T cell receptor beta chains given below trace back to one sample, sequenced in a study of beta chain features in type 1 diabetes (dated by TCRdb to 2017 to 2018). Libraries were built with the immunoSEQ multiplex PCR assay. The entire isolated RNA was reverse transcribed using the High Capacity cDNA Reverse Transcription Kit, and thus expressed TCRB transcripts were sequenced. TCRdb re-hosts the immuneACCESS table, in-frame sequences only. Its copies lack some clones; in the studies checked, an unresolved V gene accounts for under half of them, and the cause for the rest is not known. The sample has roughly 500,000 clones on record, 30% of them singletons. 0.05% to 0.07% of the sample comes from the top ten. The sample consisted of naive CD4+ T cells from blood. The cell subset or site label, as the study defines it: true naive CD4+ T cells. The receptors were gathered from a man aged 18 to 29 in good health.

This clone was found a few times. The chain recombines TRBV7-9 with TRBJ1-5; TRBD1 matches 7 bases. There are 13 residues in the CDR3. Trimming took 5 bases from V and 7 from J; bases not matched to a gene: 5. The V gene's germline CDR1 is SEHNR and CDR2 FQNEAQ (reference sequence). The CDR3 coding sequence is TGTGCCAGCAGCCAGGGGGGCGGGCAGCCCCAGCATTTT. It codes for CASSQGGGQPQHF.

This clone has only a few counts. CDR3 in amino acids: CASSLATLYNEQFF. The CDR3 DNA sequence: TGTGCCAGCAGCTTGGCGACTCTCTACAATGAGCAGTTCTTC. The chain combines TRBV7-8 with TRBJ2-1; no firm D call. With 3 bases removed from V and 3 bases from J, the gap between germline ends came to 9 bases. This CDR3 comprises 14 residues. Per the germline V gene, CDR1 is SGHVS and CDR2 is FQNEAQ. The full variable domain, in which reference TRBV7-8 and TRBJ2-1 provide the parts outside the CDR3, is GAGVSQSPRYKVAKRGQDVALRCDPISGHVSLFWYQQALGQGPEFLTYFQNEAQLDKSGLPSDRFFAERPEGSVSTLKIQRTQQEDSAVYLCASSLATLYNEQFFGPGTRLTVL.

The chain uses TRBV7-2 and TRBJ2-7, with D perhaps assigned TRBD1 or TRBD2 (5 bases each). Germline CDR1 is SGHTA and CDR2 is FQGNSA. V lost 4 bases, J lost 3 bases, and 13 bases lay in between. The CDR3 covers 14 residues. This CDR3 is CASSSEGRNYEQYF. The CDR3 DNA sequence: TGTGCCAGCAGCTCAGAGGGACGGAACTACGAGCAGTACTTC.

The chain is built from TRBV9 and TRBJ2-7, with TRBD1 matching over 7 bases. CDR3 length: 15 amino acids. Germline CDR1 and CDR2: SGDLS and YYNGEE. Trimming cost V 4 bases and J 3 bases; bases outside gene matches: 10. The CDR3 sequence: CASSSISGTVYEQYF. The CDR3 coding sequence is TGTGCCAGCAGCTCAATATCCGGGACAGTCTACGAGCAGTACTTC.

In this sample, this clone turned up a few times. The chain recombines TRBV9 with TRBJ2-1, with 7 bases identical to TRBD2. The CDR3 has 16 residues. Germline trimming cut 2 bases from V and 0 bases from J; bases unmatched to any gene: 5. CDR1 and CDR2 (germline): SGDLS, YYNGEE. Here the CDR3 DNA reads TGTGCCAGCAGCGTGGGCGGGACTATCTCCTACAATGAGCAGTTCTTC. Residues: CASSVGGTISYNEQFF.

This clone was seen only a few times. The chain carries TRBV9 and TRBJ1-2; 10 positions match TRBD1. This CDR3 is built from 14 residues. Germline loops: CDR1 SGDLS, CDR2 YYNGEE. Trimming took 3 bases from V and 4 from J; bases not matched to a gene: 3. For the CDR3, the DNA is TGTGCCAGCAGCGCCTGGGACAGGGGCTATGGCTACACCTTC. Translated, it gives CASSAWDRGYGYTF.

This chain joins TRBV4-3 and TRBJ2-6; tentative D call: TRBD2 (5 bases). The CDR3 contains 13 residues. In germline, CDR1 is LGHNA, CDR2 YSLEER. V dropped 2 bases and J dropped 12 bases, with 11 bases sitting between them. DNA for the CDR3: TGCGCCAGCAGCCAAACTACCGCGGGCGTCCTGACTTTC. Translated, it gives CASSQTTAGVLTF.

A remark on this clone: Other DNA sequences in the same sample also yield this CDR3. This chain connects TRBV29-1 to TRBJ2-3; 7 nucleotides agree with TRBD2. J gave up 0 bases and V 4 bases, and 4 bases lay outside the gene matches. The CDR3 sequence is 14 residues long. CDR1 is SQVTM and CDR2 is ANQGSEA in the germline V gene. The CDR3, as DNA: TGCAGCGTTGCTAGCGGACTAAGCACAGATACGCAGTATTTT. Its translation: CSVASGLSTDTQYF.

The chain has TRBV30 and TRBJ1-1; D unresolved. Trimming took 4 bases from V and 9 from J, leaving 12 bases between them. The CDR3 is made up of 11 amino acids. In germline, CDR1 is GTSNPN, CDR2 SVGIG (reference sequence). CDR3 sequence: CAWTTGRQAFF. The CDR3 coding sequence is TGTGCCTGGACTACGGGGAGGCAAGCTTTCTTT.